A selection of T cell receptor beta chains follows, all from one sample in a study of post-analysis software for immune sequencing data. TCRdb redid the calling of the PCR reads with MiXCR, one entry per CDR3 protein. Among some 890,000 distinct CDR3 sequences listed, about 53% were seen once. Material for sequencing was blood. These TCRs come from a girl under 18 with multiple sclerosis. Each CDR3 is given with its conserved first and last residue. A D gene is named only where the DNA matches it firmly. The size of a clone is reported for some rows only, either as once, few or many, or as a class for expanded clones.

cdr3_aa,cdr3_nt,v_call,j_call,clone_size,d_call
CASSSPGAVETQFF,TGTGCCAGCAGCTCACCGGGGGCCGTAGAGACCCAGTTCTTC,TRBV5-6,TRBJ2-1,once,-
CAFGEGGEETQYF,TGTGCCTTTGGGGAGGGCGGGGAAGAGACCCAGTACTTC,TRBV30,TRBJ2-5,-,TRBD2
CASSPRRGAGNEQFF,TGTGCCAGCAGCCCAAGGAGGGGGGCAGGCAATGAGCAGTTCTTC,TRBV7-9,TRBJ2-1,-,-
CASSFGLAGNNEQFF,TGCGCCAGCAGCTTCGGACTAGCGGGAAACAATGAGCAGTTCTTC,TRBV5-1,TRBJ2-1,few,TRBD2
CASSLMGTNEKLFF,TGTGCCAGCAGTTTAATGGGAACTAATGAAAAACTGTTTTTT,TRBV27,TRBJ1-4,-,-
CASSQDASYNEQFF,TGTGCCAGCAGCCAAGATGCTTCCTACAATGAGCAGTTCTTC,TRBV4-2,TRBJ2-1,-,-
CASSYSSRSKNGYTF,TGTGCCAGCAGTTACTCATCCAGGAGCAAGAATGGCTACACCTTC,TRBV6-5,TRBJ1-2,-,-
CASSDGQGRHYGYTF,TGTGCCAGCAGCGACGGACAGGGAAGGCACTATGGCTACACCTTC,TRBV9,TRBJ1-2,-,TRBD1
CSVSGRAVYNEQFF,TGCAGCGTTAGCGGGAGGGCCGTTTACAATGAGCAGTTCTTC,TRBV29-1,TRBJ2-1,-,TRBD2
CASSPQYGTAPLGGYTF,TGTGCCAGCAGTCCTCAGTACGGGACAGCACCCCTCGGGGGCTACACCTTC,TRBV28,TRBJ1-2,few,TRBD1
CASKRQGSTEAFF,TGTGCCAGCAAGAGGCAGGGGTCCACTGAAGCTTTCTTT,TRBV6-6,TRBJ1-1,few,-
CASSLASGDEQFF,TGTGCTAGCAGCTTAGCCTCGGGCGATGAGCAGTTCTTC,TRBV7-7,TRBJ2-1,-,-
CASSLYIGNIQYF,TGTGCCAGCAGTTTATATATAGGGAACATTCAGTACTTC,TRBV27,TRBJ2-4,once,-
CASSLGPGRSYNEQFF,TGTGCCAGCAGCCTAGGACCGGGACGATCCTACAATGAGCAGTTCTTC,TRBV7-2,TRBJ2-1,few,-
CASSFPSGAPYNEQFF,TGCGCCAGCAGCTTCCCTAGCGGGGCCCCCTACAATGAGCAGTTCTTC,TRBV5-1,TRBJ2-1,-,TRBD2
CASSSSTYEQYF,TGTGCCAGCAGTTCCTCCACCTACGAGCAGTACTTC,TRBV5-1,TRBJ2-7,-,-
CASSSTPGWGSGANVLTF,TGTGCCAGCAGCTCAACACCCGGGTGGGGTTCTGGGGCCAACGTCCTGACTTTC,TRBV7-9,TRBJ2-6,few,-
CASSWRGTYEQYF,TGTGCCAGCAGCTGGCGGGGGACCTACGAGCAGTACTTC,TRBV18,TRBJ2-7,-,TRBD2
CASSYYQSRTENTEAFF,TGCGCCAGCAGCTATTACCAGAGCCGGACAGAGAACACTGAAGCTTTCTTT,TRBV5-1,TRBJ1-1,-,-
CSARGTVVEQFF,TGCAGTGCTAGAGGGACAGTTGTTGAGCAGTTCTTC,TRBV20-1,TRBJ2-1,-,-
CASREVPSYNEQFF,TGTGCCAGCAGGGAGGTCCCCTCCTACAATGAGCAGTTCTTC,TRBV2,TRBJ2-1,few,-
CSVGGGWGNTEAFF,TGCAGCGTTGGGGGCGGTTGGGGAAACACTGAAGCTTTCTTT,TRBV29-1,TRBJ1-1,-,-
CASSLTDQRGAYDEAFF,TGTGCCAGCAGCTTAACAGATCAAAGGGGCGCTTATGATGAAGCTTTCTTT,TRBV7-3,TRBJ1-1,few,-
CSVRGLAGVSETQYF,TGCAGCGTCCGCGGACTAGCGGGAGTGTCAGAGACCCAGTACTTC,TRBV29-1,TRBJ2-5,few,TRBD2
CAISESGQLGDEQYF,TGTGCCATCAGTGAGTCGGGCCAGCTCGGGGACGAGCAGTACTTC,TRBV10-3,TRBJ2-7,few,-
CASSPGHLYNEQFF,TGTGCCAGCAGTCCGGGACACCTCTACAATGAGCAGTTCTTC,TRBV12-3/TRBV12-4,TRBJ2-1,-,-
CASSERKYSNQPQHF,TGTGCCAGCAGTGAAAGGAAGTATAGCAATCAGCCCCAGCATTTT,TRBV6-1,TRBJ1-5,-,-
CASSLGEREASTDTQYF,TGTGCCAGCAGCTTAGGAGAGCGGGAGGCTAGCACAGATACGCAGTATTTT,TRBV7-2,TRBJ2-3,-,TRBD2
CASSHNRGRGNEQFF,TGTGCCAGCAGTCATAACAGGGGTCGTGGCAATGAGCAGTTCTTC,TRBV27,TRBJ2-1,-,TRBD1
CASSPWTEEQFF,TGTGCCAGCAGTCCTTGGACGGAAGAGCAGTTCTTC,TRBV12-3/TRBV12-4,TRBJ2-1,-,-
CASRTVRRSYNEQFF,TGTGCCAGCAGGACCGTCCGTCGGTCCTACAATGAGCAGTTCTTC,TRBV6-5,TRBJ2-1,-,-
CASSLGGGDGYTF,TGCGCCAGCAGCTTGGGGGGAGGAGATGGCTACACCTTC,TRBV5-1,TRBJ1-2,many,-
CSVDRDPRSNEQFF,TGCAGCGTTGATCGTGATCCCCGGAGCAATGAGCAGTTCTTC,TRBV29-1,TRBJ2-1,-,-
CASSLRRLEKLFF,TGCGCCAGCAGCCTGCGACGGTTGGAAAAACTGTTTTTT,TRBV5-1,TRBJ1-4,-,-
CSVVMTANYGYTF,TGCAGCGTCGTCATGACCGCGAACTATGGCTACACCTTC,TRBV29-1,TRBJ1-2,-,-
CASSPMGNEKLFF,TGTGCCAGCAGCCCCATGGGTAATGAAAAACTGTTTTTT,TRBV6-5,TRBJ1-4,-,-
CSALTGAGGYTF,TGCAGTGCTCTTACAGGGGCGGGTGGCTACACCTTC,TRBV20-1,TRBJ1-2,few,TRBD1
CASSSIGLAGYNEQFF,TGTGCCAGCAGTTCCATCGGACTAGCGGGGTACAATGAGCAGTTCTTC,TRBV6-6,TRBJ2-1,few,TRBD2
CASSPQPDRGYNEQFF,TGCGCCAGCAGCCCCCAGCCGGACAGGGGATACAATGAGCAGTTCTTC,TRBV5-1,TRBJ2-1,-,TRBD1
CASSLVGWDTYEQYF,TGTGCCAGCAGCTTAGTTGGGTGGGACACCTACGAGCAGTACTTC,TRBV7-2,TRBJ2-7,-,-
CASNRDIHRDIQYF,TGTGCCAGCAACCGGGACATTCATCGGGACATTCAGTACTTC,TRBV6-1,TRBJ2-4,-,-
CSASSGQLNYGYTF,TGCAGTGCTAGTTCAGGGCAGCTAAACTATGGCTACACCTTC,TRBV20-1,TRBJ1-2,-,-
CASSRPGGETEAFF,TGTGCCAGCAGCCGTCCGGGGGGAGAAACTGAAGCTTTCTTT,TRBV7-2,TRBJ1-1,-,-
CASSTLAGISYEQYF,TGTGCCAGCAGCACCTTAGCGGGAATCTCCTACGAGCAGTACTTC,TRBV7-6,TRBJ2-7,few,TRBD2
CASSYSTDSYEQYF,TGTGCCAGCAGTTACTCTACGGACTCCTACGAGCAGTACTTC,TRBV6-5,TRBJ2-7,-,-
CASSSYSGGRAYEQYF,TGTGCCAGCAGTTCATATAGCGGGGGGCGCGCCTACGAGCAGTACTTC,TRBV12-3/TRBV12-4,TRBJ2-7,few,TRBD2
CAISSGLRYEQYF,TGTGCCATCAGCTCAGGGCTACGCTACGAGCAGTACTTC,TRBV10-3,TRBJ2-7,-,-
CSASPASSYEQYF,TGCAGTGCTAGTCCTGCGAGCTCCTACGAGCAGTACTTC,TRBV20-1,TRBJ2-7,few,-
CSARGTETNYEQYF,TGCAGTGCTAGAGGGACAGAGACGAACTACGAGCAGTACTTC,TRBV20-1,TRBJ2-7,-,-
CASSPQGGLAGGAYTQYF,TGTGCCAGCAGCCCCCAAGGGGGACTAGCGGGGGGAGCGTATACGCAGTATTTT,TRBV21-1,TRBJ2-3,-,-
CASSLAQGAGLGQQFF,TGTGCCAGCAGCTTGGCCCAGGGGGCTGGATTGGGGCAGCAGTTCTTC,TRBV7-3,TRBJ2-1,-,TRBD1
CASSLGLAVLSTDTQYF,TGTGCCAGCAGCTTAGGCCTAGCGGTTTTAAGCACAGATACGCAGTATTTT,TRBV5-6,TRBJ2-3,once,TRBD2
CASSLDLSSGTVPPDTQYF,TGTGCCAGCAGCTTAGATCTGAGTTCGGGGACGGTTCCCCCAGATACGCAGTATTTT,TRBV11-2,TRBJ2-3,-,-
CASSQRDRGGYGYTF,TGCGCCAGCAGCCAACGGGACAGGGGTGGCTATGGCTACACCTTC,TRBV4-1,TRBJ1-2,-,TRBD1